This TCR beta chain was recorded in a study of graft-versus-host responses after intestinal transplantation. CDR1 and CDR2 (germline): SGHVS, FQNEAQ. V was clipped by 4 bases and J by 7 bases; unmatched bases: 6. The CDR3 has 14 amino acids. Some clones are missing from TCRdb's copy, which holds only in-frame ones; the method was immunoSEQ multiplex PCR. The sample records roughly 9,900 clones, around 94% being singletons. The TCR originated in a human patient who received an intestinal transplant, so some T cells may come from the graft donor. The sequencing here drew on PBMCs, taken 8 days after intestinal transplant. The V gene is TRBV7-8, the J gene TRBJ1-4, with 7 bases fitting TRBD1. CDR3 coding DNA: TGTGCCAGCAGCTCACAGGGGTACGGTGAAAAACTGTTTTTT. As protein: CASSSQGYGEKLFF.